The 32 T cell receptor beta chains given below trace back to one sample, sequenced in a study of CD8 T cells in Susac syndrome. RNA was extracted with the RNeasy kit, and a quantity of about 0.45 to 1 ug was reverse transcribed using random hexamers. TCRdb ran MiXCR on the immunoSEQ multiplex PCR reads and lists one entry per CDR3 protein. The sample carries just over 150,000 distinct CDR3 sequences, approximately 96% recorded once. Sequencing input: CD8+ T cells from PBMCs. These receptors came from a human donor with multiple sclerosis.

The J gene is TRBJ2-1, the V gene TRBV9, with a tentative D call TRBD2 (5 bases). Trimming removed 0 bases from V and 2 bases from J, with 9 bases in between. There are 15 residues in the CDR3. From germline, CDR1 is SGDLS and CDR2 YYNGEE. CDR3 protein: CASSVDGLAYNEQFF. For the CDR3, the DNA is TGTGCCAGCAGCGTAGACGGACTTGCCTACAATGAGCAGTTCTTC.

J is TRBJ2-3 and V is TRBV28; D ambiguous. CDR3 length equals 17 residues. Trimming took off 5 bases at V and 6 bases at J, with 24 bases between the two ends. Germline lookup yields CDR1 MDHEN and CDR2 SYDVKM. The CDR3 DNA is TGTGCCAGCAGTCCGGCGCGTGGCACGGAGCCCTCGGATACGCAGTATTTT. As protein: CASSPARGTEPSDTQYF.

This chain uses TRBV6-2 or TRBV6-3 with TRBJ2-3, with TRBD2 matching over 8 bases. The CDR3 covers 15 residues. The V and J ends lost 2 bases and 4 bases, in that order; junction bases with no gene match: 5. Looked up from germline, CDR1 is MNHEY and CDR2 is SVGEGT. The CDR3 DNA sequence: TGTGCCAGCAGTTACGGCGGGGGGCAGGCAGATACGCAGTATTTT. This gives the protein CASSYGGGQADTQYF.

The V gene is TRBV5-1, the J gene TRBJ2-7, with D hard to call. Germline values: CDR1 SGHRS, CDR2 YFSETQ. The CDR3 totals 13 residues. Trimming took 0 bases from V and 0 from J, leaving 4 bases between them. CDR3 coding DNA: TGCGCCAGCAGCTTGGCTCGCTCCTACGAGCAGTACTTC. Encoded protein: CASSLARSYEQYF. The full variable domain, its missing parts supplied by reference TRBV5-1 and TRBJ2-7, is KAGVTQTPRYLIKTRGQQVTLSCSPISGHRSVSWYQQTPGQGLQFLFEYFSETQRNKGNFPGRFSGRQFSNSRSEMNVSTLELGDSALYLCASSLARSYEQYFGPGTRLTVT.

The chain employs TRBV3-1 and TRBJ1-1; 7 nucleotides match TRBD1. Per germline, CDR1 LGHDT and CDR2 YNNKEL (reference sequence). The CDR3 covers 14 residues. Trimming at V came to 0 bases and at J to 8 bases, leaving 6 bases not matched to a gene. The CDR3 nucleotides read TGTGCCAGCAGCCAAGATTTCGGGACAGCGGAAGCTTTCTTT. It specifies CASSQDFGTAEAFF.

The rearrangement uses TRBV7-2 and TRBJ2-5; 11 bases match TRBD1. After removal of 1 base from V and 4 bases from J, the junction contained 5 bases not matched to a gene. Germline CDR1 reads SGHTA; CDR2 reads FQGNSA. The CDR3 has 16 residues. Here the CDR3 DNA reads TGTGCCAGCAGCTTAGTCCGGGACAGGGGGTTAGAGACCCAGTACTTC. It encodes CASSLVRDRGLETQYF.

This sequence joins TRBV19 and TRBJ1-5, with D perhaps matching TRBD1 (5 bases). This CDR3 contains 14 residues. Germline values: CDR1 LNHDA, CDR2 SQIVND (reference sequence). V was shortened by 3 bases and J by 3 bases, with 9 bases between the two germline ends. CDR3 region: CASSMGDFNQPQHF. The CDR3 DNA is TGTGCCAGTAGTATGGGGGATTTCAATCAGCCCCAGCATTTT. Together with reference TRBV19 and TRBJ1-5, the CDR3 gives the full variable domain: DGGITQSPKYLFRKEGQNVTLSCEQNLNHDAMYWYRQDPGQGLRLIYYSQIVNDFQKGDIAEGYSVSREKKESFPLTVTSAQKNPTAFYLCASSMGDFNQPQHFGDGTRLSIL.

This chain uses TRBV5-1 with TRBJ2-7, with 7 bases identical to TRBD1. V shed 4 bases and J 3 bases; nucleotides not matched to a gene: 13. Germline CDR1 reads SGHRS; CDR2 reads YFSETQ. This CDR3 is 16 amino acids long. This CDR3 is CASSPVRQGRHYEQYF. The DNA for the CDR3 is TGCGCCAGCAGCCCCGTTCGACAGGGTAGGCACTACGAGCAGTACTTC.

In this sample, this clonotype turned up once. The chain employs TRBV9 and TRBJ1-1, with a weak D call TRBD1 (5 bases). The CDR3 extends over 15 amino acids. The germline CDR1 and CDR2 sequences are SGDLS and YYNGEE. V was cut by 0 bases and J by 1 base, with 10 bases left in between. CDR3 sequence (DNA): TGTGCCAGCAGCGTAGCTTACGGGGCGAACACTGAAGCTTTCTTT. Residues: CASSVAYGANTEAFF.

The chain carries TRBV29-1 and TRBJ1-2, with D perhaps matching TRBD1 (6 bases). This CDR3 spans 13 amino acids. Germline V gives CDR1 SQVTM, CDR2 ANQGSEA. V lost 5 bases and J lost 5, with 15 bases in between. The CDR3 protein is CSVHEGGRYGYTF. CDR3 in DNA: TGCAGCGTTCATGAGGGGGGTCGGTATGGCTACACCTTC.

J is TRBJ1-4 and V is TRBV9; D gene unclear. The germline CDR1 and CDR2 sequences are SGDLS and YYNGEE. This CDR3 is built from 14 residues. Between the trimmed V and J ends, which lost 2 bases and 1 base, there was a span of 6 bases. For the CDR3, the DNA is TGTGCCAGCAGCGTCCCGGGAACTAATGAAAAACTGTTTTTT. This sequence encodes CASSVPGTNEKLFF.

CDR3 in amino acids: CASSHLVQGPYEQYF. The DNA of the CDR3 is TGTGCCAGCAGCCATTTGGTACAGGGGCCATACGAGCAGTACTTC. This rearrangement joins TRBV3-1 to TRBJ2-7; 7 bases match TRBD1. CDR3 length equals 15 residues. With V trimmed by 3 bases and J by 4 bases, 9 bases remained unmatched. Per the germline V gene, CDR1 is LGHDT and CDR2 is YNNKEL (reference sequence).

The chain carries TRBV9 and TRBJ2-3; possibly TRBD1 for D (6 bases). This CDR3 region has 15 residues. The V end was cut by 0 bases, the J end by 3 bases, with 11 bases between. The germline V gene has CDR1 SGDLS and CDR2 YYNGEE. CDR3 DNA: TGTGCCAGCAGCGTAGAACCAGGGGCTACAGATACGCAGTATTTT. Translation: CASSVEPGATDTQYF.

The chain carries TRBV29-1 and TRBJ2-6; D remains unclear. The V gene lost 7 bases and the J gene lost 4 bases, with 11 bases spanning the gap. This CDR3 contains 13 residues. Germline lookup yields CDR1 SQVTM and CDR2 ANQGSEA. CDR3 sequence (DNA): TGCAGCGGGTGGGTACCCGGGGCCAACGTCCTGACTTTC. This codes for CSGWVPGANVLTF.

V usage is TRBV15 and J usage is TRBJ2-1; D remains ambiguous. This CDR3 is 15 amino acids long. V lost 0 bases, J lost 0 bases, and 6 bases lay in between. The germline V gene encodes CDR1 LNHNV and CDR2 YYDKDF (reference sequence). The DNA of the CDR3 is TGTGCCACCAGCAGAGATAAAAGCTCCTACAATGAGCAGTTCTTC. Amino acid sequence: CATSRDKSSYNEQFF.

The V gene is TRBV9, the J gene TRBJ1-1, with D unclear. The CDR3 is 12 amino acids. Trimming removed 3 bases at V and 1 base at J, with 4 bases between. Germline CDR1 SGDLS, CDR2 YYNGEE. The DNA for the CDR3 is TGTGCCAGCAGCGCAGCGAACACTGAAGCTTTCTTT. Translating gives CASSAANTEAFF. Combining the CDR3 with reference TRBV9 and TRBJ1-1 gives the whole variable domain DSGVTQTPKHLITATGQRVTLRCSPRSGDLSVYWYQQSLDQGLQFLIQYYNGEERAKGNILERFSAQQFPDLHSELNLSSLELGDSALYFCASSAANTEAFFGQGTRLTVV.

This chain connects TRBV7-9 to TRBJ1-6, with 9 bases lining up with TRBD1. CDR3 length: 15 residues. Germline V CDR1 and CDR2: SEHNR, FQNEAQ (reference sequence). Losses at the gene ends were 3 bases for V and 9 bases for J; bases not matched to a gene: 6. CDR3 amino acids: CASSFGGDRASPLHF. CDR3 coding DNA: TGTGCCAGCAGCTTTGGTGGGGACAGGGCTTCACCCCTCCACTTT.

This clonotype has just one count. This sequence joins TRBV12-3 or TRBV12-4 and TRBJ2-7; tentative D call: TRBD2 (5 bases). Trimming stripped 7 bases from V and 3 bases from J, with 7 bases between. This CDR3 contains 11 residues. The CDR3 spells CASTRGYEQYF. CDR3 coding DNA: TGTGCCAGCACCCGGGGCTACGAGCAGTACTTC.

The chain is built from TRBV29-1 and TRBJ2-7, with D perhaps matching TRBD2 (6 bases). V lost 7 bases, J lost 3 bases, and 13 bases lay in between. The CDR3 totals 12 residues. The V gene's germline CDR1 is SQVTM and CDR2 ANQGSEA. The CDR3 reads CSAIDGSYEQYF. CDR3 sequence (DNA): TGCAGCGCGATCGACGGGAGCTACGAGCAGTACTTC.

Written as DNA, the CDR3 is TGTGCCAGCAGCCCTACAGGGGATCAGCCCCAGCATTTT. Its translation: CASSPTGDQPQHF. The rearrangement uses TRBV4-2 and TRBJ1-5; 7 positions match TRBD1. The V and J ends lost 4 bases and 5 bases, in that order; junction bases with no gene match: 2. Germline values: CDR1 LGHNA, CDR2 YNFKEQ. The CDR3 length is 13 residues.

The rearrangement links TRBV23-1 to TRBJ1-5; D uncertain. TRBV23-1 is given ORF status, its function remaining uncertain. CDR3 length equals 18 residues. With 2 bases removed from V and 6 bases from J, the gap between germline ends came to 23 bases. The CDR3 DNA reads TGCGCCAGCAGTCAAAAGGTCCCGCGGACCGCCCTCGGTCAGCCCCAGCATTTT. Residues: CASSQKVPRTALGQPQHF.

The chain uses TRBV30 and TRBJ2-1; 8 nucleotides line up with TRBD2. The CDR3 has 15 residues. J gave up 3 bases and V 3 bases, and 7 bases lay outside the gene matches. Germline V gene data show CDR1 as GTSNPN and CDR2 as SVGIG (reference sequence). The DNA for the CDR3 is TGTGCCTGGAGCTCAAAAGGGACTAGCTACAATGAGCAGTTCTTC. Encoded protein: CAWSSKGTSYNEQFF. Full variable domain (outside the CDR3, taken from reference TRBV30 and TRBJ2-1): SQTIHQWPATLVQPVGSPLSLECTVEGTSNPNLYWYRQAAGRGLQLLFYSVGIGQISSEVPQNLSASRPQDRQFILSSKKLLLSDSGFYLCAWSSKGTSYNEQFFGPGTRLTVL.

This chain links TRBV12-3 or TRBV12-4 with TRBJ1-4; no clear D. CDR3 length equals 14 residues. Trimming left V 4 bases short and J 7 bases short, with 13 bases between. CDR3 sequence (DNA): TGTGCCAGCAGTTCGACCAATCGGGGTGAAAAACTGTTTTTT. Amino acid sequence: CASSSTNRGEKLFF.

The DNA for the CDR3 is TGTGCCAGCAGTTACCTCGACAGGGAATCACCCCTCCACTTT. Translating gives CASSYLDRESPLHF. The V call is TRBV6-2 or TRBV6-3, the J call TRBJ1-6; 7 nucleotides line up with TRBD1. The J segment lost 10 bases and the V segment lost 2 bases, leaving 5 bases of the junction unmatched. CDR3 length: 14 amino acids. The V gene's germline CDR1 is MNHEY and CDR2 SVGEGT.

In nucleotides, the CDR3 is TGTGCCAGCAGTCCGAGGACAGGTTTTGAAGGCTACACCTTC. It specifies CASSPRTGFEGYTF. The V gene is TRBV12-3 or TRBV12-4, the J gene TRBJ1-2; 7 bases fit TRBD1. CDR3 length: 14 amino acids. J was trimmed by 8 bases and V by 5 bases; bases with no gene match: 11.

V is TRBV29-1 and J is TRBJ2-7; D may be TRBD1 or TRBD2 (6 bases each). From germline, CDR1 is SQVTM and CDR2 ANQGSEA. The CDR3 contains 13 residues. The germline V and J ends were trimmed by 4 bases and 5 bases, with 15 bases remaining between them. This chain's CDR3 is CSVGSGEDHEQYF. In DNA, the CDR3 is TGCAGCGTTGGTTCAGGGGAGGACCACGAGCAGTACTTC.

The chain has TRBV19 and TRBJ1-2; TRBD1 is a possible D gene (5 bases). Trimming took off 9 bases at V and 5 bases at J, with 22 bases between the two ends. CDR3 length: 15 residues. Germline V gene sequence: CDR1 LNHDA, CDR2 SQIVND (reference sequence). The CDR3 DNA reads as TGTGCCAGCTCACCAGGGCACCGCACGATTTATGGCTACACCTTC. Its protein product is CASSPGHRTIYGYTF.

The chain uses TRBV7-3 and TRBJ2-5; no firm D call. V gave up 2 bases and J gave up 6 bases, with 16 bases separating them. Germline-derived CDR1 and CDR2 are SGHTA and FQGTGA. This CDR3 region has 15 residues. The CDR3 region is CASSLGPALSQTQYF. The CDR3 DNA reads TGTGCCAGCAGCTTAGGTCCGGCCTTAAGCCAGACCCAGTACTTC.

The V and J genes are TRBV20-1 and TRBJ2-5, with unresolved D. The CDR3 is made up of 18 amino acids. Trimming removed 1 base at V and 2 bases at J, with 23 bases between. Germline assignment: CDR1 DFQATT and CDR2 SNEGSKA (reference sequence). DNA of the CDR3: TGCAGTGCTAGAGGCCGGTTGGGTTTGGCAGCCCTTCAAGAGACCCAGTACTTC. It codes for CSARGRLGLAALQETQYF.

This clonotype has a handful of counts. This chain connects TRBV29-1 to TRBJ1-1, with D perhaps matching TRBD1 (5 bases). Deletions cut 3 bases from V and 1 base from J, with 12 bases between. CDR1 and CDR2 (germline): SQVTM, ANQGSEA. The CDR3 consists of 14 residues. The CDR3 reads CSVDRAGRNTEAFF. For the CDR3, the DNA is TGCAGCGTTGATAGGGCAGGGCGGAACACTGAAGCTTTCTTT.

The chain employs TRBV6-5 and TRBJ2-3; 8 positions agree with TRBD1. There are 15 residues in the CDR3. Germline lookup yields CDR1 MNHEY and CDR2 SVGAGI. V was pared by 5 bases and J by 3 bases, with 7 bases of the junction left unmatched. The chain's CDR3 is CASSHGQGRTDTQYF. Here the CDR3 DNA reads TGTGCCAGCAGTCACGGACAGGGTAGGACAGATACGCAGTATTTT.

This sequence joins TRBV29-1 and TRBJ2-5; a possible D gene is TRBD2 (5 bases). Looked up from germline, CDR1 is SQVTM and CDR2 is ANQGSEA. Between the trimmed V and J ends, which lost 4 bases and 4 bases, there was a span of 10 bases. The CDR3 runs to 12 residues. CDR3 region: CSVGGGLETQYF. The CDR3 coding sequence is TGCAGCGTTGGAGGAGGATTAGAGACCCAGTACTTC.